Sequencing of this TCR beta chain was carried out in a study of cytomegalovirus exposure and HLA in healthy donors. V lost 2 bases to trimming and J lost 4 bases; unmatched junction nucleotides: 10. The CDR3 has 16 residues. Germline-derived CDR1 and CDR2 are SGHDN and FVKESK. The primer mix had 60 Vbeta and 13 Jbeta primers. Sequenced by immunoSEQ multiplex PCR; TCRdb stores in-frame clones only, minus some. The sample table includes roughly 72,000 clones. Sequencing used PBMCs. The V call is TRBV14, the J call TRBJ2-7; TRBD1 aligns across 8 bases. This TCR was sampled from a man between 18 and 35 years old in good health and CMV-seropositive. This CDR3 reads CASSQRGGTGGYEQYF. The CDR3 DNA follows: TGTGCCAGCAGCCAAAGGGGCGGGACAGGCGGTTACGAGCAGTACTTC.